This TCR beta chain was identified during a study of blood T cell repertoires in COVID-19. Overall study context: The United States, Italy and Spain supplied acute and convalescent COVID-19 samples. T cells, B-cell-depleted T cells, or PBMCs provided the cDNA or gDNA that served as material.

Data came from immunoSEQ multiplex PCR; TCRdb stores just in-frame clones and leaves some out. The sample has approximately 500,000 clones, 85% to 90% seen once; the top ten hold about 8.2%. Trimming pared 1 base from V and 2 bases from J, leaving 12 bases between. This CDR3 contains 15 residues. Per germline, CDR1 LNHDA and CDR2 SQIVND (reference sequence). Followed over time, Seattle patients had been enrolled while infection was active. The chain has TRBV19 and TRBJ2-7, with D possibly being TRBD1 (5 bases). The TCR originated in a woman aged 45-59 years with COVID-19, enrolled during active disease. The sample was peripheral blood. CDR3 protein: CASSIGSRDTYEQYF. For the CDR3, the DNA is TGTGCCAGTAGTATAGGATCCAGGGATACCTACGAGCAGTACTTC.